These 7 T cell receptor beta chains were sequenced from one sample in a study of OX40 agonist ivuxolimab in advanced cancers. Assay: immunoSEQ multiplex PCR; the TCRdb copy retains only in-frame clones and omits some. The sample contains tens of thousands of clones, 86% of which appear only once. The sample here was CD4+ or CD8+ T cells sorted from blood, taken in a trial of the OX40 agonist ivuxolimab. All receptors derive from an adult with an advanced solid tumor such as melanoma, head and neck, liver or kidney cancer.

V and J are TRBV5-4 and TRBJ2-7; 7 bases map to TRBD1. The CDR3 covers 15 residues. Germline values: CDR1 SGHNT, CDR2 YYREEE (reference sequence). V trimming: 2 bases; J trimming: 4 bases; junction bases outside the gene matches: 9. The CDR3 is CASSFPGTVPYEQYF. The CDR3 DNA sequence: TGTGCCAGCAGCTTCCCCGGGACAGTACCTTACGAGCAGTACTTC.

This sequence joins TRBV10-2 and TRBJ2-3, with D possibly called TRBD1 or TRBD2 (5 bases each). CDR1 and CDR2 from the germline V gene are WSHSY and SAAADI. V was pared by 1 base and J by 2 bases, with 7 bases between. The CDR3 loop spans 14 amino acids. CDR3 DNA: TGCGCCAGCAGTGAGTATGGGACCACAGATACGCAGTATTTT. Its protein product is CASSEYGTTDTQYF.

The chain couples TRBV7-2 to TRBJ1-3, with 7 bases fitting TRBD1. V was clipped by 5 bases and J by 4 bases; unmatched bases: 8. Germline V lookup: CDR1 SGHTA, CDR2 FQGNSA. The length of the CDR3 is 15 residues. This CDR3 is CASSVQGNSGNTIYF. The DNA of the CDR3 is TGTGCCAGCAGCGTACAGGGGAATTCGGGAAACACCATATATTTT.

The V call is TRBV2, the J call TRBJ2-1, with 9 bases matching TRBD2. V lost 4 bases to trimming and J lost 8 bases; unmatched junction nucleotides: 6. CDR3 length: 14 amino acids. In germline, CDR1 is SNHLY, CDR2 FYNNEI. The CDR3 bases are TGTGCCAGCAGTGTTAGCGGGAGAACGGATGAGCAGTTCTTC. Translated: CASSVSGRTDEQFF.

The chain joins TRBV18 to TRBJ2-2; D assignment may be TRBD1 or TRBD2 (7 bases each). The germline CDR1 and CDR2 sequences are KGHSH and LQKENI. The ends were cut back, 5 bases at V and 5 bases at J, with 15 bases in the middle. The CDR3 is made up of 15 amino acids. CDR3 in DNA: TGTGCCAGCTCATCCCGACAGGGAGGGACCGGGGAGCTGTTTTTT. Encoded protein: CASSSRQGGTGELFF.

The rearrangement uses TRBV28 and TRBJ2-1; maybe TRBD1 (6 bases). Trimming cost V 6 bases and J 7 bases, with 10 bases left between them. CDR1 is MDHEN, CDR2 SYDVKM, per germline. There are 12 residues in the CDR3. CDR3 DNA: TGTGCCAGCAGGGACAGAAGAAATGAGCAGTTCTTC. Translated, it gives CASRDRRNEQFF.

This clone was counted a single time. The chain couples TRBV10-2 to TRBJ1-3, with D possibly matching TRBD1 (6 bases). V dropped 6 bases and J dropped 2 bases, with 8 bases sitting between them. This CDR3 has 13 amino acids. Germline assignment: CDR1 WSHSY and CDR2 SAAADI. This CDR3 is CASSGGPGNTIYF. The CDR3 DNA is TGCGCCAGCAGCGGGGGCCCTGGAAACACCATATATTTT.